This section outlines one T cell receptor (beta chain) sequence together with its context. This entry belongs to a study of shared clonotypes between healthy human individuals. Libraries were prepared by immunoSEQ multiplex PCR; TCRdb keeps only in-frame clonotypes and omits some of them. The repertoire holds about 2.4 million clones, with 93% as singletons. The V gene's germline CDR1 is MRHNA and CDR2 SNTAGT. Trimming removed 6 bases from V and 2 bases from J, with 19 bases in between. This CDR3 contains 16 residues. The source of this sequence is a young man in good health. Some clones in this sample may be carry-over from other donors' samples. The sequenced sample was naive CD4+ T cells from PBMCs. Specified subset: CD45RA+ positively selected. The V gene is TRBV6-4, the J gene TRBJ1-2; weak D call: TRBD1 (6 bases). The CDR3 sequence: CASSYQQRGQNYGYTF. CDR3 DNA: TGTGCCAGCAGCTACCAACAGCGGGGGCAGAACTATGGCTACACCTTC.